Following are 32 T cell receptor beta chains from one sample sequenced in a study of CD8+ T cells in alopecia areata (dated by TCRdb to the late 2010s). Library preparation employed the immunoSEQ multiplex PCR assay. For TCR sequencing, RNA was extracted from every sample and reverse transcribed into cDNA to serve as template. TCRdb carries this immuneACCESS record with in-frame sequences only. Its versions omit some clonotypes, under half of them owing to an unresolved V gene in the studies checked, with the rest unexplained. The sample table holds 180,000 or so clones, of which 53% were seen once. 9.5% to 14% of the sample is taken by the ten largest. The sample's time point label, decoded: 20 to 30 weeks on oral tofacitinib. This sample's treatment or condition label indicates: oral pan-JAK inhibitor, 5-10 mg twice daily. The source was CD8+ T cells sorted from blood, collected at week 24, from a patient treated with tofacitinib. These receptors came from a human donor with alopecia areata.

V and J are TRBV5-6 and TRBJ1-5; D ambiguous. CDR1 is SGHDT, CDR2 YYEEEE, per germline. The CDR3 has 15 amino acids. V lost 2 bases and J lost 0, with 9 bases in between. The CDR3 loop is CASSLQLNSNQPQHF. The CDR3 DNA follows: TGTGCCAGCAGCTTACAGCTTAATAGCAATCAGCCCCAGCATTTT.

This chain uses TRBV2 with TRBJ1-4; D is undetermined. The CDR3 covers 16 residues. The ends were cut back, 6 bases at V and 0 bases at J, with 14 bases in the middle. The V gene's germline CDR1 is SNHLY and CDR2 FYNNEI. The CDR3 nucleotides are TGTGCCAGCAGCGAGCCTATCGATGCAACTAATGAAAAACTGTTTTTT. It is translated as CASSEPIDATNEKLFF.

The chain recombines TRBV7-6 with TRBJ2-2; D possibly uses TRBD1 or TRBD2 (5 bases each). The CDR3 spans 16 residues. Deletions cut 3 bases from V and 3 bases from J, with 14 bases between. Germline V lookup: CDR1 SGHVS, CDR2 FNYEAQ. This CDR3 is CASSFLEGFDTGELFF. The CDR3 DNA sequence: TGTGCCAGCAGCTTCCTTGAGGGGTTCGACACCGGGGAGCTGTTTTTT.

This sequence joins TRBV4-1 and TRBJ2-3; TRBD2 aligns across 10 bases. The CDR3 has 18 amino acids. CDR1 and CDR2 from the germline V gene are MGHRA and YSYEKL. Unmatched junction bases numbered 10, after V lost 1 base and J lost 3 bases. The CDR3, as DNA: TGCGCCAGCAGCCAAGCGACTCAGCGGGGGGGCGTAACAGATACGCAGTATTTT. Protein product: CASSQATQRGGVTDTQYF.

This clone was observed a few times. The chain combines TRBV30 with TRBJ2-1; no clear D. The CDR3 consists of 11 residues. Germline CDR1 GTSNPN, CDR2 SVGIG (reference sequence). The ends were cut back, 5 bases at V and 6 bases at J, with 8 bases in the middle. CDR3: CAWRNTNEQFF. CDR3 sequence (DNA): TGTGCCTGGCGAAACACCAATGAGCAGTTCTTC.

The gene calls are TRBV5-6 and TRBJ2-2, with a possible D match to TRBD2 (5 bases). CDR3 length: 14 residues. Germline V gives CDR1 SGHDT, CDR2 YYEEEE. V lost 5 bases, J lost 0 bases, and 8 bases lay in between. The CDR3 loop reads CASSGRTNTGELFF. CDR3 bases: TGTGCCAGCAGTGGGAGAACGAACACCGGGGAGCTGTTTTTT.

V usage is TRBV7-8 and J usage is TRBJ2-3; D not resolved. Trimming left V 5 bases short and J 4 bases short, with 13 bases between. This CDR3 comprises 14 residues. The germline gives CDR1 SGHVS, CDR2 FQNEAQ. CDR3 DNA: TGTGCCAGCAGCCCATATAGCCGGGCAGATACGCAGTATTTT. Translation: CASSPYSRADTQYF.

The V gene is TRBV27, the J gene TRBJ1-2; D possibly corresponds to TRBD1 (5 bases). V was clipped by 5 bases and J by 2 bases, with 18 bases between them. The CDR3 sequence is 16 residues long. Per the germline V gene, CDR1 is MNHEY and CDR2 is SMNVEV (reference sequence). Written as DNA, the CDR3 is TGTGCCAGCAGTCCCGAGGCAGGGAGTGAGAACTATGGCTACACCTTC. Its protein is CASSPEAGSENYGYTF.

This clone was counted between two and nine times. The chain carries TRBV7-9 and TRBJ2-1; no clear D gene. Trimming pared 6 bases from V and 5 bases from J, leaving 8 bases between. Germline V CDR1 and CDR2: SEHNR, FQNEAQ (reference sequence). The CDR3 covers 12 residues. CDR3 sequence: CASSRRDNEQFF. The CDR3 DNA follows: TGTGCCAGCAGTCGAAGGGACAATGAGCAGTTCTTC.

CDR3 amino acids: CASSPSGPDGYTF. For the CDR3, the DNA is TGTGCCAGCTCACCTTCCGGTCCAGATGGCTACACCTTC. The rearrangement joins TRBV18 to TRBJ1-2; D not resolved. Germline CDR1 is KGHSH and CDR2 is LQKENI. The length of the CDR3 is 13 residues. The V end lost 3 bases, the J end lost 6 bases, and 11 bases lay between the germline ends.

This clone was seen a handful of times. The J gene is TRBJ2-7, the V gene TRBV7-2, with a weak D call TRBD2 (5 bases). The CDR3 length is 14 residues. V lost 1 base and J 3 bases, leaving 10 bases between the germline ends. Germline V CDR1 and CDR2: SGHTA, FQGNSA. The chain's CDR3 is CASSLGAGLYEQYF. The CDR3 region has the DNA TGTGCCAGCAGCTTAGGGGCAGGACTCTACGAGCAGTACTTC.

In DNA form, the CDR3 reads TGCAGCGCCGGACAGGGAAGAGGCGAGCAGTACTTC. It encodes CSAGQGRGEQYF. The V call is TRBV29-1, the J call TRBJ2-5, with 8 positions matching TRBD1. Gene TRBJ2-7 matches the end of the DNA better, so the J call may be wrong. Germline values: CDR1 SQVTM, CDR2 ANQGSEA. The CDR3 length is 12 residues.

This clone was seen a few times. This sequence joins TRBV5-6 and TRBJ2-7; D gene ambiguous. The germline gives CDR1 SGHDT, CDR2 YYEEEE. The V and J ends lost 2 bases and 6 bases respectively, with 9 bases between them. The CDR3 covers 12 residues. The CDR3 region is CASSFGTGEQYF. The CDR3 DNA sequence: TGTGCCAGCAGCTTCGGTACGGGCGAGCAGTACTTC.

This clone was recorded once. V is TRBV5-1 and J is TRBJ1-5, with D maybe TRBD1 (6 bases). Trimming removed 3 bases from V and 3 bases from J, with 13 bases in between. This CDR3 is built from 15 residues. CDR1 and CDR2 from the germline V gene are SGHRS and YFSETQ. In DNA, the CDR3 is TGCGCCAGCAGCTGGAACCCAGGGGACAATCAGCCCCAGCATTTT. Its translation is CASSWNPGDNQPQHF.

This chain links TRBV5-1 with TRBJ1-4, with 7 bases fitting TRBD1. Losses at the gene ends were 5 bases for V and 0 bases for J; bases not matched to a gene: 4. CDR1 is SGHRS, CDR2 YFSETQ, per germline. CDR3 length equals 15 residues. The CDR3, as DNA: TGCGCCAGCAGGCCCAGGGGGGCAACTAATGAAAAACTGTTTTTT. Its protein product is CASRPRGATNEKLFF.

In this sample, this clone turned up a few times. This sequence joins TRBV13 and TRBJ2-3, with D uncertain. Deletions cut 4 bases from V and 3 bases from J, with 8 bases between. The V gene's germline CDR1 is PRHDT and CDR2 FYEKMQ (reference sequence). This CDR3 comprises 13 residues. Written as DNA, the CDR3 is TGTGCCAGCAGCTACGGACCAACAGATACGCAGTATTTT. The encoded protein is CASSYGPTDTQYF.

In its sample, this clone was seen a few times. The chain links TRBV19 to TRBJ2-2; D gene ambiguous. From germline, CDR1 is LNHDA and CDR2 SQIVND (reference sequence). V was pared by 0 bases and J by 1 base, with 6 bases between. There are 15 residues in the CDR3. CDR3 sequence reads: CASSIDVGNTGELFF. CDR3 DNA sequence: TGTGCCAGTAGTATAGATGTAGGGAACACCGGGGAGCTGTTTTTT.

The V call is TRBV30, the J call TRBJ1-1, with a weak D call TRBD1 (5 bases). Per germline, CDR1 GTSNPN and CDR2 SVGIG (reference sequence). The CDR3 spans 12 residues. Trimming pared 8 bases from V and 2 bases from J, leaving 12 bases between. The CDR3 loop reads CAVRRGNTEAFF. Written as DNA, the CDR3 is TGTGCCGTACGAAGGGGAAACACTGAAGCTTTCTTT.

The V gene is TRBV11-1, the J gene TRBJ2-3; D is possibly TRBD1 or TRBD2 (6 bases each). The CDR3 loop spans 16 amino acids. Trimming removed 5 bases from V and 3 bases from J, with 18 bases in between. Germline V gene lookup returns CDR1 SGHAT and CDR2 FQDESV (reference sequence). The chain's CDR3 is CASSPRRGGTTDTQYF. CDR3 bases: TGTGCCAGCAGCCCACGCAGAGGGGGGACGACAGATACGCAGTATTTT.

The chain couples TRBV9 to TRBJ1-5; unclear D gene. Germline CDR1 SGDLS, CDR2 YYNGEE. The V end was cut by 0 bases, the J end by 3 bases, with 10 bases between. This CDR3 comprises 15 residues. DNA for the CDR3: TGTGCCAGCAGCGTAGAAGGAAAACTCAATCAGCCCCAGCATTTT. It encodes CASSVEGKLNQPQHF.

The V gene is TRBV5-6, the J gene TRBJ2-1; TRBD1 aligns across 7 bases. CDR1 is SGHDT and CDR2 is YYEEEE in the germline V gene. The trim removed 5 bases at V and 0 bases at J, leaving 5 bases unmatched. This CDR3 contains 15 residues. CDR3 sequence: CASRPTGSSYNEQFF. For the CDR3, the DNA is TGTGCCAGCAGACCGACAGGGAGCTCCTACAATGAGCAGTTCTTC.

Turning to this clone: The junction departs from germline at one end; a sequencing error may be responsible. The chain uses TRBV7-9 and TRBJ1-2; 7 bases map to TRBD1. In germline, CDR1 is SEHNR, CDR2 FQNEAQ (reference sequence). The CDR3 spans 12 residues. The CDR3 nucleotides are TGTGCCAGCAGCTCGTCCGGGACAGAGGATTGCTTC. Translating gives CASSSSGTEDCF.

The V call is TRBV11-2, the J call TRBJ2-1; D unresolved. CDR1 and CDR2 from the germline V gene are SGHAT and FQNNGV. Between the trimmed V and J ends, which lost 0 bases and 6 bases, there was a span of 9 bases. There are 14 residues in the CDR3. CDR3 protein: CASSLDSWGNEQFF. In DNA, the CDR3 is TGTGCCAGCAGCTTAGATTCTTGGGGCAATGAGCAGTTCTTC.

V usage is TRBV6-1 and J usage is TRBJ2-7; D is perhaps TRBD1 (5 bases). The CDR3 sequence is 14 residues long. Trimming left V 4 bases short and J 2 bases short, with 12 bases between. Germline values: CDR1 MNHNS, CDR2 SASEGT. CDR3 nucleotide sequence: TGTGCCAGCAGTGCCCAGGGTAGAGCCTACGAGCAGTACTTC. This sequence encodes CASSAQGRAYEQYF.

This chain uses TRBV15 with TRBJ2-7, with 7 bases aligning to TRBD1. The CDR3 is 13 amino acids. After removal of 4 bases from V and 3 bases from J, the junction contained 3 bases not matched to a gene. Per the germline V gene, CDR1 is LNHNV and CDR2 is YYDKDF (reference sequence). CDR3 bases: TGTGCCACCAGCACGGACAGGTACTACGAGCAGTACTTC. Translating gives CATSTDRYYEQYF.

This clone was observed a handful of times. V is TRBV19 and J is TRBJ2-1, with a possible D match to TRBD1 (6 bases). Germline V gene sequence: CDR1 LNHDA, CDR2 SQIVND (reference sequence). The V end was cut by 7 bases, the J end by 6 bases, with 16 bases between. The CDR3 consists of 14 residues. Here the CDR3 reads CASKVLQGGNEQFF. The CDR3 bases are TGTGCCAGTAAGGTCCTACAGGGTGGCAATGAGCAGTTCTTC. The full variable domain, completed using reference TRBV19 and TRBJ2-1, is DGGITQSPKYLFRKEGQNVTLSCEQNLNHDAMYWYRQDPGQGLRLIYYSQIVNDFQKGDIAEGYSVSREKKESFPLTVTSAQKNPTAFYLCASKVLQGGNEQFFGPGTRLTVL.

The CDR3 DNA follows: TGTGCCAGCAGTTATAGTGGCAGCATGAACACTGAAGCTTTCTTT. It is translated as CASSYSGSMNTEAFF. The chain links TRBV6-5 to TRBJ1-1; D is uncertain. This CDR3 comprises 15 residues. In germline, CDR1 is MNHEY, CDR2 SVGAGI. Trimming removed 3 bases from V and 0 bases from J, with 11 bases in between.

The V gene is TRBV29-1, the J gene TRBJ2-7; possibly TRBD2 for D (5 bases). Germline CDR1 reads SQVTM; CDR2 reads ANQGSEA. Trimming removed 6 bases from V and 3 bases from J, with 15 bases in between. This CDR3 has 13 residues. Written as DNA, the CDR3 is TGCAGCGTGGAGGACGACTTGGACTACGAGCAGTACTTC. This encodes CSVEDDLDYEQYF.

This clone was detected only a few times. The CDR3 loop is CAWSSYGSNQPQHF. In DNA, the CDR3 is TGTGCCTGGAGTTCATACGGGAGCAATCAGCCCCAGCATTTT. The chain links TRBV30 to TRBJ1-5; D is unresolved. Trimming removed 2 bases at V and 1 base at J, with 9 bases between. In germline, CDR1 is GTSNPN, CDR2 SVGIG (reference sequence). The CDR3 has 14 residues.

There are a few counts of this clone. The V call is TRBV5-1, the J call TRBJ1-1; 8 bases map to TRBD1. CDR1 is SGHRS, CDR2 YFSETQ, per germline. The CDR3 runs 14 residues. Trimming at V came to 6 bases and at J to 1 base, leaving 5 bases not matched to a gene. CDR3 amino acids: CASTVTGANTEAFF. The CDR3 coding sequence is TGCGCCAGCACCGTGACAGGGGCGAACACTGAAGCTTTCTTT.

This clone was detected only a few times. The chain couples TRBV25-1 to TRBJ2-2; no clear D. V lost 0 bases and J 6 bases, leaving 8 bases between the germline ends. Germline lookup yields CDR1 MGHDK and CDR2 SYGVNS. The CDR3 is 14 amino acids. The CDR3 protein is CASSEYTESGELFF. The CDR3, as DNA: TGTGCCAGCAGTGAATATACGGAATCCGGGGAGCTGTTTTTT. The complete variable domain, with remaining parts taken from reference TRBV25-1 and TRBJ2-2, reads EADIYQTPRYLVIGTGKKITLECSQTMGHDKMYWYQQDPGMELHLIHYSYGVNSTEKGDLSSESTVSRIRTEHFPLTLESARPSHTSQYLCASSEYTESGELFFGEGSRLTVL.

The V gene is TRBV4-1, the J gene TRBJ1-2, with 7 bases that match TRBD1. Germline values: CDR1 MGHRA, CDR2 YSYEKL. Unmatched junction bases numbered 4, after V lost 0 bases and J lost 3 bases. The length of the CDR3 is 15 residues. The CDR3: CASSQETGVHYGYTF. As DNA, the CDR3 is TGCGCCAGCAGCCAAGAAACAGGGGTACACTATGGCTACACCTTC.